This T cell receptor (beta chain) was identified in a study of T cells after yellow fever vaccination. Each CDR3 protein gets one entry after TCRdb re-called the 5' RACE reads with MiXCR. The sample contains approximately 85,000 distinct CDR3 sequences, roughly 14% of which appear only once. General study results and limits: Once the booster was given, most primary-vaccination clones reappeared, at just over 95% for CD4 and over 70% for CD8. The secondary response was weaker, and its peak arrived faster, on day 5 versus 15.

Germline CDR1 and CDR2: SGHDT and YYEEEE. V shed 10 bases and J shed 2 bases, with 20 bases lying between them. This CDR3 spans 15 amino acids. This clonotype has a handful of counts. The TCR comes from a young man who received the YFV17D yellow fever vaccine. The V and J genes are TRBV5-6 and TRBJ2-3; D gene ambiguous. Sequencing was performed on CD8+ T cells not binding an NS4B(214-222) dextramer, sorted from PBMCs, taken 21 days after the first yellow fever vaccination. Here the CDR3 reads CASIQGGVSTDTQYF. The CDR3 DNA is TGTGCCTCAATTCAAGGTGGGGTCTCCACAGATACGCAGTATTTT. Supplemented by reference TRBV5-6 and TRBJ2-3, the full variable domain reads DAGVTQSPTHLIKTRGQQVTLRCSPKSGHDTVSWYQQALGQGPQFIFQYYEEEERQRGNFPDRFSGHQFPNYSSELNVNALLLGDSALYLCASIQGGVSTDTQYFGPGTRLTVL.